The 3 T cell receptor beta chains in this list originate from one sample, sequenced in a study of PD-L1 blockade in urothelial cancer. Sequencing used immunoSEQ multiplex PCR; TCRdb keeps in-frame clones, though not all of them. The data show more than 70,000 clones, approximately 91% seen once. The specimen comprised PBMCs, sampled around atezolizumab (anti-PD-L1) treatment. The receptor set was obtained from a man aged 55 to 70 with urothelial cancer.

The J gene is TRBJ2-7, the V gene TRBV29-1; 10 nucleotides agree with TRBD2. Germline V gene lookup returns CDR1 SQVTM and CDR2 ANQGSEA. CDR3 length: 13 amino acids. V shed 7 bases and J 2 bases; nucleotides not matched to a gene: 5. The CDR3 loop is CSAITSGAYEQYF. In nucleotides, the CDR3 is TGCAGCGCCATAACTAGCGGGGCCTACGAGCAGTACTTC.

The rearrangement links TRBV28 to TRBJ1-5; D perhaps matches TRBD1 (6 bases). The CDR3 is 16 residues long. The V gene lost 3 bases and the J gene lost 2 bases, with 14 bases spanning the gap. The V gene's germline CDR1 is MDHEN and CDR2 SYDVKM. The CDR3 here is CASSLEGGVGNQPQHF. The CDR3 nucleotides are TGTGCCAGCAGTTTGGAGGGGGGGGTCGGCAATCAGCCCCAGCATTTT.

V and J are TRBV7-8 and TRBJ2-2; perhaps TRBD2 as D (6 bases). The CDR3 loop spans 16 amino acids. V lost 4 bases and J lost 0, with 12 bases in between. CDR1 SGHVS and CDR2 FQNEAQ come from the germline V gene. The CDR3 protein is CASSSTGTANTGELFF. CDR3 in DNA: TGTGCCAGCAGCTCCACCGGGACTGCGAACACCGGGGAGCTGTTTTTT.